The clone carrying this T cell receptor beta chain was recorded once. Germline CDR1 reads MDHEN; CDR2 reads SYDVKM. With 3 bases clipped from V and 8 bases from J, the junction kept 6 bases outside the gene matches. This CDR3 is built from 15 residues. This table comes from immunoSEQ multiplex PCR, and its TCRdb copy is limited to in-frame clones, with some not included. In the table there are around 84,000 clones, about 70% of which are singletons. The sample belongs to a study of blood T cell repertoires in COVID-19. Study details: Acute and convalescent COVID-19 specimens originated in the United States, Italy and Spain. PBMCs, B-cell-depleted T cells, or T cells provided the cDNA or gDNA that made up the material.

What was sequenced was peripheral blood. This chain connects TRBV28 to TRBJ2-4; 11 nucleotides line up with TRBD1. The sequence was obtained from a man in his fifties with active or convalescent COVID-19. The CDR3, as DNA: TGTGCCAGCAGTTTCAGGGGACAGGGGGGTGACATTCAGTACTTC. Amino acid sequence: CASSFRGQGGDIQYF.